A selection of T cell receptor beta chains follows, all from one sample in a study of T cells in Graves' hyperthyroidism and ophthalmopathy. MiXCR was run by TCRdb on the multiplex PCR reads, yielding one entry per CDR3 protein. The data show about 290,000 distinct CDR3 sequences, roughly 13% seen once. Input material: blood. The receptors derive from a woman in her forties with Graves' hyperthyroidism. Each CDR3 is given with its conserved first and last residue. Fields, in order: J gene, D gene, clone size, V gene, CDR3 protein, CDR3 DNA. A D gene is named only where the DNA matches it firmly. Size values are once, few and many counts, or a class for expanded clones, and some rows have none.

>TRBJ2-3|TRBD2|many|TRBV20-1
CSAEAGGGTDTQYF
TGCAGTGCCGAGGCGGGAGGGGGCACAGATACGCAGTATTTT
>TRBJ1-1|-|many|TRBV12-3/TRBV12-4
CASSSTASEAFF
TGTGCCAGCAGTTCTACAGCTTCTGAAGCTTTCTTT
>TRBJ1-6|-|-|TRBV7-9
CASRTGTLNSPLHF
TGTGCCAGCAGGACCGGGACACTTAATTCACCCCTCCACTTT
>TRBJ2-7|TRBD2|many|TRBV29-1
CSVARSGSSYEQYF
TGCAGCGTTGCCCGGAGCGGGAGTTCATACGAGCAGTACTTC
>TRBJ2-1|TRBD1|many|TRBV20-1
CSATRGSSYNEQFF
TGCAGTGCTACCAGGGGGAGCTCCTACAATGAGCAGTTCTTC
>TRBJ1-1|TRBD1|-|TRBV18
CASSPGQATPEAFF
TGTGCCAGCTCACCAGGACAGGCGACGCCTGAAGCTTTCTTT
>TRBJ2-3|TRBD1|-|TRBV19
CASSIGVRGISDTQYF
TGTGCCAGTAGTATAGGGGTCAGGGGGATTTCAGATACGCAGTATTTT
>TRBJ2-3|-|few|TRBV7-3
CASSLLGSADTQYF
TGTGCCAGCAGCTTACTGGGGAGCGCAGATACGCAGTATTTT
>TRBJ1-3|TRBD1|-|TRBV6-5
CASSYGTGSGNTIYF
TGTGCCAGCAGTTATGGGACAGGCTCTGGAAACACCATATATTTT
>TRBJ2-1|-|-|TRBV6-5
CVGRSSYNEQFF
TGTGTGGGGCGGAGCTCCTACAATGAGCAGTTCTTC
>TRBJ2-2|TRBD1|many|TRBV5-1
CASSLARGQTGELFF
TGCGCCAGCAGCTTGGCCAGGGGGCAAACCGGGGAGCTGTTTTTT